The entry below gives a single T cell receptor (beta chain) sequence along with its context. Antigen: not known. This record comes from a study of blood T cells in healthy people across ages. Together with a sample-barcoded 5' primer, a J-beta primer mix was included in a second PCR lasting about 7 to 11 cycles. All cDNA molecules were each tagged by a template-switch adaptor with 12 random nucleotides. TCRdb reprocessed the 5' RACE reads via MiXCR and lists one record per CDR3 protein. Seen here are about 1.4 million distinct CDR3 sequences, approximately 60% observed once, and the top ten hold 6.5% to 8.5%. The people who gave samples were healthy Caucasians from Russia, aged 6 to 90. CDR1 is MNHEY and CDR2 is SVGAGI in the germline V gene. Trimming pared 2 bases from V and 6 bases from J, leaving 7 bases between. The CDR3 has 13 amino acids. Notes on the study in general: Higher diversity, along with more naive CD4+ cells, distinguished long-lived donors from aged donors.

The chain recombines TRBV6-5 with TRBJ2-2; the D is unclear. The receptor was derived from a man between 18 and 35 years old in good health. The sequenced material came from blood. CDR3 coding DNA: TGTGCCAGCAGTTACCAATCAGCCGGGGAGCTGTTTTTT. Its translation is CASSYQSAGELFF.